This TCR beta chain was retrieved from a study of cytomegalovirus exposure and HLA in healthy donors. Study-wide findings and caveats: The sole available immune exposure information was CMV serostatus.

Germline V gene lookup returns CDR1 MNHEY and CDR2 SVGAGI. J was trimmed by 1 base and V by 6 bases; bases with no gene match: 6. The CDR3 totals 15 residues. PCR used 60 Vbeta primers and 13 Jbeta primers. TCRdb's copy holds only in-frame clones and misses some; the assay was immunoSEQ multiplex PCR. The table has some 100,000 clones, 75% to 90% seen once; the top ten hold under 5%. About this clone: The antigen is not known.

This clonotype was sampled from a man aged 30 to 45 in good health and CMV-seronegative. The V and J genes are TRBV6-5 and TRBJ2-3, with 8 nucleotides matching TRBD1. The sequencing input was PBMCs. The CDR3 sequence: CASRHPGQGTDTQYF. The CDR3 DNA sequence: TGTGCCAGCAGACATCCGGGACAGGGCACAGATACGCAGTATTTT.